A single TCR beta chain is shown here with its context. Its antigen is still unknown. These data belong to a study of persistence of HIV-infected CD4 T cells. Nonspecific anti-CD3/anti-CD28 bead stimulation represents the broad CD4+ T cell repertoire. CD4+ T cells upregulating both CD40 ligand and CD69 were sorted as responding cells. The germline CDR1 and CDR2 sequences are SGHNT and YYREEE (reference sequence). Trimming took 0 bases from V and 0 from J, leaving 6 bases between them. The CDR3 totals 15 residues. The libraries were made with immunoSEQ version 4 in survey mode. The assay was immunoSEQ multiplex PCR, and TCRdb's table has in-frame clones only and misses some. Counted here are around 45,000 clones, approximately 93% occurring once; the ten biggest clones make up approximately 1.8%.

The V gene is TRBV5-4, the J gene TRBJ1-4; D gene uncertain. The sequence came from an adult man with HIV who was CMV-seropositive. The material sequenced was CD4+ T cells sorted from PBMCs after roughly 18-hour stimulation, taken from a patient who received antiretroviral therapy. CDR3 residues: CASSLAGTTNEKLFF. In DNA, the CDR3 is TGTGCCAGCAGCTTGGCCGGAACAACTAATGAAAAACTGTTTTTT.